The T cell receptor (beta chain) described here comes from a study of T cell responses to AZD1222 COVID-19 vaccine. Study-level results: Two doses of AZD1222 preceded a rise in Spike-specific TCR breadth and depth. Possibly, clonal diversity was underestimated; donors were largely white British and included more females. Just a handful of AZD1222 recipients were seropositive at baseline.

Concerning this clone itself: Its antigen is unidentified.

Germline V gene sequence: CDR1 LNHDA, CDR2 SQIVND (reference sequence). V was trimmed by 3 bases and J by 10 bases, leaving 10 bases between them. This CDR3 spans 12 amino acids. Produced via immunoSEQ multiplex PCR; TCRdb's table is partial and in-frame only. The sample consists of 200,000 to 250,000 clones, about 94% of them appearing once. The rearrangement joins TRBV19 to TRBJ1-5, with TRBD1 as a possible D gene (5 bases). The source is an adult who received the MenACWY meningococcal vaccine as a control. The sequences come from peripheral blood, collected 28 days after the second dose of the MenACWY control vaccine. CDR3 DNA sequence: TGTGCCAGTAGTATGGGACCCATACCCCAGCATTTT. This encodes CASSMGPIPQHF.